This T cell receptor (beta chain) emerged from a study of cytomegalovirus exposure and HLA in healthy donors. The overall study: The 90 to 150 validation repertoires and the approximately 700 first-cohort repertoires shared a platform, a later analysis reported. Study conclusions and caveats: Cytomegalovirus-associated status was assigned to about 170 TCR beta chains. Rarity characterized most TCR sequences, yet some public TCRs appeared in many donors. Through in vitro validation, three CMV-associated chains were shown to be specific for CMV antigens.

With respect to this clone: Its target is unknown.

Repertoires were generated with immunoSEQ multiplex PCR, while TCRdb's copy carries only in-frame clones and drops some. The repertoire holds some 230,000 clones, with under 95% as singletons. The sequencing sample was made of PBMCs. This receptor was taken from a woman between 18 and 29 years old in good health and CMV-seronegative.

CDR3 in amino acids: CASSADYYEQYF. In DNA form, the CDR3 reads TGTGCCAGCAGCGCGGACTACTACGAGCAGTACTTC. The rearrangement uses TRBV7-6 and TRBJ2-7; a possible D gene is TRBD2 (6 bases). The V gene's germline CDR1 is SGHVS and CDR2 FNYEAQ. Trimming left V 5 bases short and J 3 bases short, with 8 bases between. This CDR3 has 12 residues.